This T cell receptor beta chain emerged from a study of T cell repertoires in cytomegalovirus infection. At the level of the study: Public TCR beta signatures were indicative of both CMV infection and a matching HLA type.

Study results and caveats: Individuals carrying CMV plus the relevant HLA were identified by cumulative frequency of public TCR beta families.

CDR3 length: 16 residues. Trimming cost V 8 bases and J 0 bases; bases outside gene matches: 10. This clonotype was seen many times. As yet, its antigen is unknown. TCRdb fed the reads into MiXCR, producing one record per CDR3 protein. Of some 300,000 distinct CDR3 sequences detected, 15% to 20% appear once; the ten largest clones hold about 12%. The receptor was derived from a human donor in good health (CMV status not recorded). Some clones in this sample may be carry-over from other donors' samples. The J gene is TRBJ1-5, the V gene TRBV12-3 or TRBV12-4; 7 bases fit TRBD1. Sequenced input: PBMCs. For the CDR3, the DNA is TGTGCCAGCCAGAAATGGACAGGTTATAGCAATCAGCCCCAGCATTTT. Protein product: CASQKWTGYSNQPQHF.